Detailed here is one T cell receptor beta chain. Its target is unknown. Under the authors' procedure: From ImmunoSEQ came sequences covering only the junction and carrying no quality scores, so filtering differed. Only in-frame clones appear in the TCRdb table, and some are missing; sequencing was by immunoSEQ multiplex PCR. That table supplies the V and J calls and clone size; D and trimming were determined from the DNA. The sample records around 1.9 million clones, approximately 94% being singletons. The entry originates in a study of shared clonotypes between healthy human individuals. Study-wide results and caveats: Rarefaction demonstrated incomplete sorted-subset sequencing despite large depth.

Naive-designated CD8 cells lacked CD45RO, were positively enriched for CCR7, and omitted terminally differentiated effector memory CD45RA+ cells. Recent vaccinations or acute infections were absent in the healthy HIV-negative adult donors. The V gene's germline CDR1 is LGHNA and CDR2 YNFKEQ. This CDR3 is built from 14 residues. V lost 5 bases, J lost 3 bases, and 14 bases lay in between. The chain uses TRBV4-2 and TRBJ2-7; no clear D gene. The sequenced sample consisted of naive CD8+ T cells from PBMCs. This sequence originates from a young man in good health. Some clones in this sample may be carry-over from other donors' samples. In DNA form, the CDR3 reads TGTGCCAGCAGCTCCACCCCGTTTGTCTACGAGCAGTACTTC. This gives the protein CASSSTPFVYEQYF.